This T cell receptor (beta chain) was sequenced during a study of T-cell memory formation after mild COVID-19. The study, taken as a whole, reports: Contracting CD4+ clones lay largely in CM and EM, with CD8+ ones residing in EMRA.

One entry per CDR3 protein results from TCRdb running MiXCR on the 5' RACE reads. The data contain about 290,000 distinct CDR3 sequences, 15% to 20% of them singletons. About this clonotype: The target antigen is unknown.

This CDR3 is 13 amino acids long. Germline lookup yields CDR1 DFQATT and CDR2 SNEGSKA (reference sequence). V shed 4 bases, J shed 2 bases, and the junction held 4 bases outside the gene matches. The TCR sequence derives from a man in his late teens or twenties who had mild COVID-19 (a few samples of this study predate the infection). Cell type and time point are not known. The chain couples TRBV20-1 to TRBJ1-1; 7 bases line up with TRBD1. Material: PBMCs or a T cell subset sorted from them (not recorded which). The CDR3 protein is CSANTGENTEAFF. DNA of the CDR3: TGCAGTGCTAATACAGGGGAAAACACTGAAGCTTTCTTT.